One and the same sample provided the 4 T cell receptor beta chains below, sequenced in a study of blood T cell repertoires in COVID-19. Only in-frame clones appear in the TCRdb table, and some are missing; sequencing was by immunoSEQ multiplex PCR. The table records 180,000 or so clones, 70% to 85% of them present only once. Sequencing was performed on peripheral blood. The origin of the receptors is a man aged 50 to 59 who had recovered from COVID-19.

The CDR3 coding sequence is TGTGCCAGCAGCTTGTGGGAGACAGGGGGAATTAATTCACCCCTCCACTTT. This gives the protein CASSLWETGGINSPLHF. J is TRBJ1-6 and V is TRBV5-4; TRBD1 aligns across 9 bases. The trim removed 1 base at V and 6 bases at J, leaving 8 bases unmatched. The CDR3 is 17 amino acids. The germline CDR1 and CDR2 sequences are SGHNT and YYREEE (reference sequence).

The chain is built from TRBV18 and TRBJ2-5; TRBD1 matches at 8 bases. Germline V gene lookup returns CDR1 KGHSH and CDR2 LQKENI. The CDR3 is 14 residues long. Trimming removed 3 bases from V and 5 bases from J; junction bases left unmatched: 5. DNA of the CDR3: TGTGCCAGCTCACCGGGGGACAGGACCGAGACCCAGTACTTC. Protein: CASSPGDRTETQYF.

This chain joins TRBV21-1 and TRBJ1-3; the table calls TRBD1, which could not be checked here. TRBV21-1 is annotated as a pseudogene. The CDR3 totals 18 residues. The CDR3 is CASSKVAVQVSSGNTIYF. CDR3 bases: TGTGCCAGCAGCAAAGTTGCGGTACAGGTAAGCTCTGGAAACACCATATATTTT.

The gene calls are TRBV19 and TRBJ2-2; 11 bases map to TRBD2. Trimming at V came to 4 bases and at J to 1 base, leaving 11 bases not matched to a gene. This CDR3 is built from 19 residues. CDR1 and CDR2 from the germline V gene are LNHDA and SQIVND (reference sequence). The CDR3, as DNA: TGTGCCAGTAGTACCTGGCGAGGGACTAGCGGAGAGAACACCGGGGAGCTGTTTTTT. Protein product: CASSTWRGTSGENTGELFF.